This TCR beta chain was documented in a study of cytomegalovirus exposure and HLA in healthy donors. Primers for the PCR totalled 60 Vbeta and 13 Jbeta. Per the study methods: About 88 million unique TCR beta chains, around 11 million of them shared, were counted by a later analysis. Some clones are missing from TCRdb's copy, which holds only in-frame ones; the method was immunoSEQ multiplex PCR. V and J calls and clone size are given by that table; D and trimming were obtained from the DNA. The sample contains 110,000 to 150,000 clones, 75% of which appear only once. The V end lost 7 bases, the J end lost 5 bases, and 6 bases lay between the germline ends. CDR1 is MDHEN and CDR2 is SYDVKM in the germline V gene. The CDR3 has 10 amino acids.

This receptor was taken from a man aged 25-40 years in good health and CMV-seronegative. Sequencing was performed on PBMCs. The rearrangement joins TRBV28 to TRBJ2-7; TRBD2 might be the D (5 bases). CDR3 nucleotides: TGTGCCAGCACGGGGAACGAGCAGTACTTC. Residues: CASTGNEQYF.